This is a list of T cell receptor beta chains from one sample in a study of blood T cells in healthy people across ages. TCRdb passed the 5' RACE reads through MiXCR, listing each CDR3 protein once. The repertoire holds some 750,000 distinct CDR3 sequences, 22% seen once, with roughly 22% in the top ten. Sequencing used blood. These TCRs come from a man between 65 and 85 years old in good health. Both conserved end residues are part of each CDR3. The order of the fields is J gene, V gene, D gene, clone size, CDR3 DNA, CDR3 protein. D genes are given only for firm matches. Clone size is not always given. Where it is, it says once, few, many or a class for expanded clones.

J: TRBJ1-1
V: TRBV10-3
D: TRBD1
size: once
DNA: TGTGCCATCACTACTGGGACAGGTTTTAGCACTGAAGCTTTCTTT
CDR3: CAITTGTGFSTEAFF

J: TRBJ2-3
V: TRBV7-2
D: .
size: few
DNA: TGTGCCAGCACCTCCTTAGGGGGGGGACTAGATACGCAGTATTTT
CDR3: CASTSLGGGLDTQYF

J: TRBJ1-6
V: TRBV29-1
D: .
size: many
DNA: TGCAGCGTGGCACGGGAGATTAATTCACCCCTCCACTTT
CDR3: CSVAREINSPLHF

J: TRBJ2-3
V: TRBV20-1
D: .
size: .
DNA: TGCAGTGCCTCAGCGGGCCGCCCATCTGGCACAGATACGCAGTATTTT
CDR3: CSASAGRPSGTDTQYF

J: TRBJ2-2
V: TRBV7-2
D: TRBD2
size: few
DNA: TGTGCCAGCAGCTCGACTAGCGGGGTCGGGGAGCTGTTTTTT
CDR3: CASSSTSGVGELFF

J: TRBJ2-5
V: TRBV29-1
D: TRBD1
size: .
DNA: TGCAGCGTTCATGTCAGGGGGCGCGGTTGGATGGAGACCCAGTACTTC
CDR3: CSVHVRGRGWMETQYF

J: TRBJ2-5
V: TRBV7-7
D: TRBD2
size: .
DNA: TGTGCCAGCAGCTTAGAGCAGGGAGGGCAGACCCAGTACTTC
CDR3: CASSLEQGGQTQYF

J: TRBJ2-5
V: TRBV5-1
D: TRBD2
size: .
DNA: TGCGCCAGCAGCTTGGGGCTAGCGGGGGGCCATTCTTCCTTC
CDR3: CASSLGLAGGHSSF

J: TRBJ1-1
V: TRBV27
D: TRBD1
size: .
DNA: TGTGCCAGCAGTCACCCCGGACAGGGCACTGAAGCTTTCTTT
CDR3: CASSHPGQGTEAFF

J: TRBJ2-1
V: TRBV6-1
D: TRBD2
size: .
DNA: TGTGCCAGCAGAATTTGGAGCGGGAGCTCCTACAATGAGCAGTTCTTC
CDR3: CASRIWSGSSYNEQFF

J: TRBJ2-6
V: TRBV5-1
D: .
size: few
DNA: TGCGCCAGCAGCTATACAGGGACTGGGACCAACGTCCTGACTTTC
CDR3: CASSYTGTGTNVLTF

J: TRBJ2-5
V: TRBV7-2
D: TRBD2
size: few
DNA: TGTGCCAGCAGCTTACTCCTCCTAGCGGGGGGGCATGATGAAGAGACCCAGTACTTC
CDR3: CASSLLLLAGGHDEETQYF

J: TRBJ1-6
V: TRBV15
D: .
size: .
DNA: TGTGCCACCAGCGGCGGGGACGGCATTAATTCACCCCTCCACTTT
CDR3: CATSGGDGINSPLHF

J: TRBJ2-7
V: TRBV29-1
D: .
size: few
DNA: TGCAGCGTAAAACAGAGCTACGAGCAGTACTTC
CDR3: CSVKQSYEQYF

J: TRBJ1-4
V: TRBV29-1
D: .
size: .
DNA: TGCAGCGTTGGGGGAGCCGACAGCTCTAATGAAAAACTGTTTTTT
CDR3: CSVGGADSSNEKLFF

J: TRBJ2-3
V: TRBV7-2
D: .
size: .
DNA: TGTGCCAGCAGCTTTAGGACCTATCACACAGATACGCAGTATTTT
CDR3: CASSFRTYHTDTQYF